The 15 T cell receptor beta chains reported below all come from one sample, sequenced in a study of T cell responses to AZD1222 COVID-19 vaccine. Profiled with immunoSEQ multiplex PCR; TCRdb holds only in-frame clones, not every one. The profile shows about 100,000 clones, about 86% of them singletons. Sequenced here: peripheral blood, sampled on day 0 of AZD1222 vaccination. The receptor source for this set is an adult in good health.

The chain has TRBV6-6 and TRBJ2-2; D ambiguous. CDR1 is MNHNY and CDR2 is SVGAGI in the germline V gene (reference sequence). This CDR3 is 13 amino acids long. The V and J ends lost 7 bases and 4 bases respectively, with 10 bases between them. CDR3 in DNA: TGTGCCAGCATCCTTCCTCGCACCGGGGAGCTGTTTTTT. Translation: CASILPRTGELFF.

The chain couples TRBV7-9 to TRBJ1-1; 9 nucleotides align to TRBD1. The germline V gene encodes CDR1 SEHNR and CDR2 FQNEAQ (reference sequence). The junction had 3 bases not matched to a gene; V was cut back by 5 bases and J by 8 bases. The CDR3 length is 12 residues. The CDR3 loop is CASSTGTGEAFF. The CDR3 DNA follows: TGTGCCAGCAGCACAGGGACAGGGGAAGCTTTCTTT.

This chain connects TRBV6-2 or TRBV6-3 to TRBJ2-7; TRBD2 matches at 12 bases. This CDR3 region has 15 residues. From germline, CDR1 is MNHEY and CDR2 SVGEGT. With 5 bases clipped from V and 7 bases from J, the junction kept 9 bases outside the gene matches. DNA of the CDR3: TGTGCCAGCAGTACACGACTAGCGGGAGCTAGGGAGCAGTACTTC. It translates to CASSTRLAGAREQYF.

The chain is built from TRBV7-2 and TRBJ1-4; D possibly corresponds to TRBD1 (5 bases). V was pared by 2 bases and J by 7 bases, with 11 bases between. The CDR3 runs to 14 residues. Germline CDR1 SGHTA, CDR2 FQGNSA. The CDR3 bases are TGTGCCAGCAGCTTAACAGGATCTTCTGAAAAACTGTTTTTT. This gives the protein CASSLTGSSEKLFF.

The rearrangement links TRBV7-9 to TRBJ2-5, with unresolved D. The germline V and J ends were trimmed by 1 base and 2 bases, with 8 bases remaining between them. The CDR3 spans 14 residues. Germline CDR1 and CDR2: SEHNR and FQNEAQ (reference sequence). CDR3 in amino acids: CASSLVSQQETQYF. The CDR3 DNA sequence: TGTGCCAGCAGCTTAGTTAGCCAGCAAGAGACCCAGTACTTC.

This rearrangement joins TRBV19 to TRBJ2-3, with 9 bases matching TRBD2. Germline assignment: CDR1 LNHDA and CDR2 SQIVND (reference sequence). J was trimmed by 10 bases and V by 3 bases; bases with no gene match: 8. CDR3 length equals 14 residues. The CDR3 DNA is TGTGCCAGTAGTATCGAGCGGGGGGTCGGGTCGCAGTATTTT. It codes for CASSIERGVGSQYF.

The chain uses TRBV25-1 and TRBJ1-2; TRBD1 aligns across 8 bases. J lost 6 bases, V lost 7 bases, and 13 bases had no gene match. The CDR3 sequence is 15 residues long. CDR1 and CDR2 from the germline V gene are MGHDK and SYGVNS. CDR3 sequence (DNA): TGTGCCAGCACCCAAAGGGGGACAGGCCGGGATGGCTACACCTTC. It is translated as CASTQRGTGRDGYTF.

V and J are TRBV2 and TRBJ1-5, with D tentatively TRBD1 (5 bases). This CDR3 region has 15 residues. The V gene's germline CDR1 is SNHLY and CDR2 FYNNEI. Trimming shortened V by 0 bases and J by 11 bases, and 17 bases separated the two germline ends. The CDR3 loop reads CASSEARGSGEAQHF. CDR3 nucleotides: TGTGCCAGCAGTGAAGCGCGGGGTTCGGGGGAGGCCCAGCATTTT. Filled out from reference TRBV2 and TRBJ1-5, the complete variable domain reads EPEVTQTPSHQVTQMGQEVILRCVPISNHLYFYWYRQILGQKVEFLVSFYNNEISEKSEIFDDQFSVERPDGSNFTLKIRSTKLEDSAMYFCASSEARGSGEAQHFGDGTRLSIL.

The chain uses TRBV11-3 and TRBJ2-7; D gene unclear. Looked up from germline, CDR1 is SGHNT and CDR2 is YENEEA. The ends were cut back, 5 bases at V and 1 base at J, with 18 bases in the middle. The CDR3 is 16 amino acids. The CDR3 DNA is TGTGCCAGCAGCCCGAACCTTTGGGGTAGGTCCTACGAGCAGTACTTC. Translated, it gives CASSPNLWGRSYEQYF. The entire variable domain, with the rest obtained from reference TRBV11-3 and TRBJ2-7, is as follows: EAGVVQSPRYKIIEKKQPVAFWCNPISGHNTLYWYLQNLGQGPELLIRYENEEAVDDSQLPKDRFSAERLKGVDSTLKIQPAELGDSAVYLCASSPNLWGRSYEQYFGPGTRLTVT.

The chain combines TRBV9 with TRBJ2-7; tentatively, D is TRBD2 (5 bases). Trimming removed 3 bases from V and 2 bases from J, with 9 bases in between. There are 13 residues in the CDR3. CDR1 is SGDLS and CDR2 is YYNGEE in the germline V gene. CDR3 sequence (DNA): TGTGCCAGCAGCGCCTCGGAGGCCTACGAGCAGTACTTC. It yields the protein CASSASEAYEQYF.

CDR3 region: CASSLGLAGASEQFF. The CDR3 DNA is TGTGCCAGCAGCTTGGGACTAGCGGGAGCCAGTGAGCAGTTCTTC. V and J are TRBV5-6 and TRBJ2-1, with 12 nucleotides matching TRBD2. The V gene's germline CDR1 is SGHDT and CDR2 YYEEEE. V was clipped by 0 bases and J by 9 bases; unmatched bases: 4. CDR3 length: 15 amino acids.

The chain links TRBV5-1 to TRBJ1-5; TRBD1 is a possible D gene (6 bases). Trimming shortened V by 4 bases and J by 5 bases, and 10 bases separated the two germline ends. The germline V gene has CDR1 SGHRS and CDR2 YFSETQ. This CDR3 spans 13 amino acids. The CDR3 is CASSQGRDQPQHF. DNA for the CDR3: TGCGCCAGCAGCCAGGGGAGGGATCAGCCCCAGCATTTT.

V is TRBV19 and J is TRBJ1-2; D gene uncertain. V was shortened by 10 bases and J by 11 bases, with 20 bases between the two germline ends. This CDR3 has 12 amino acids. Germline-derived CDR1 and CDR2 are LNHDA and SQIVND (reference sequence). CDR3 sequence reads: CATSLNAVDYTF. In nucleotides, the CDR3 is TGTGCCACCTCTTTAAACGCGGTGGATTACACCTTC.

The genes are TRBV2 and TRBJ2-7; TRBD2 matches 13 bases. The germline V gene encodes CDR1 SNHLY and CDR2 FYNNEI. The CDR3 contains 14 residues. The ends lost 9 bases at V and 5 bases at J; junction bases unmatched: 7. CDR3 loop: CASMGLAGMDEQYF. The DNA of the CDR3 is TGTGCCAGTATGGGACTAGCGGGAATGGACGAGCAGTACTTC. Drawing the rest from reference TRBV2 and TRBJ2-7, the complete variable domain is EPEVTQTPSHQVTQMGQEVILRCVPISNHLYFYWYRQILGQKVEFLVSFYNNEISEKSEIFDDQFSVERPDGSNFTLKIRSTKLEDSAMYFCASMGLAGMDEQYFGPGTRLTVT.

This clone was recorded a few times. This rearrangement joins TRBV11-2 to TRBJ1-3, with TRBD1 identical over 8 bases. The germline V gene has CDR1 SGHAT and CDR2 FQNNGV. This CDR3 is 17 amino acids long. The trim removed 1 base at V and 1 base at J, leaving 6 bases unmatched. Here the CDR3 reads CASSLVGTGFSGNTIYF. CDR3 DNA: TGTGCCAGCAGCTTAGTCGGGACAGGTTTTTCTGGAAACACCATATATTTT. Drawing the rest from reference TRBV11-2 and TRBJ1-3, the complete variable domain is EAGVAQSPRYKIIEKRQSVAFWCNPISGHATLYWYQQILGQGPKLLIQFQNNGVVDDSQLPKDRFSAERLKGVDSTLKIQPAKLEDSAVYLCASSLVGTGFSGNTIYFGEGSWLTVV.